The next 17 T cell receptor beta chains were all read from a single sample in a study of T cell responses to AZD1222 COVID-19 vaccine. The protocol was immunoSEQ multiplex PCR, while the TCRdb copy is restricted to in-frame clones and leaves out a portion. Seen here are some 170,000 clones, about 88% observed once, and the top ten hold 1.5% to 2%. Material: peripheral blood, obtained on day 0 of AZD1222 vaccination. These receptors all stem from an adult in good health.

The V call is TRBV19, the J call TRBJ2-5, with a possible D match to TRBD2 (6 bases). Germline V gives CDR1 LNHDA, CDR2 SQIVND (reference sequence). The CDR3 extends over 16 amino acids. V was pared by 5 bases and J by 5 bases, with 21 bases between. This CDR3 is CASSLLTGTAPETQYF. CDR3 in DNA: TGTGCCAGTAGTCTTTTGACCGGGACTGCCCCCGAGACCCAGTACTTC.

The chain combines TRBV28 with TRBJ1-6; 8 nucleotides agree with TRBD1. The junction had 18 bases not matched to a gene; V was cut back by 10 bases and J by 10 bases. From germline, CDR1 is MDHEN and CDR2 SYDVKM. The CDR3 consists of 16 residues. DNA of the CDR3: TGTGCCACCCGGTTCATTTTTGGGACAGGATGGTCACCCCTCCACTTT. Translation gives CATRFIFGTGWSPLHF.

This clone occurred once. Other nucleotide sequences from this sample produce the same CDR3. The genes are TRBV7-3 and TRBJ2-7; no definite D call. The V gene's germline CDR1 is SGHTA and CDR2 FQGTGA. The CDR3 has 12 residues. V lost 1 base and J lost 4, with 5 bases in between. CDR3 nucleotide sequence: TGTGCCAGCAGCTTAAACGGATACGAGCAGTACTTC. This encodes CASSLNGYEQYF.

The CDR3 DNA reads as TGTGCCATCGCAACGACTCAAGAGACCCAGTACTTC. Its protein is CAIATTQETQYF. The V gene is TRBV10-3, the J gene TRBJ2-5; no firm D call. CDR3 length: 12 residues. CDR1 is ENHRY and CDR2 is SYGVKD in the germline V gene. V lost 8 bases and J 2 bases, leaving 9 bases between the germline ends.

V gene TRBV7-3 combines with J gene TRBJ2-3; D gene uncertain. CDR1 SGHTA and CDR2 FQGTGA come from the germline V gene. The CDR3 is 13 amino acids. The V end was cut by 1 base, the J end by 5 bases, with 7 bases between. The DNA for the CDR3 is TGTGCCAGCAGCTTAAGTGAAGGAGATACGCAGTATTTT. It is translated as CASSLSEGDTQYF.

The J gene is TRBJ2-1, the V gene TRBV2; D remains ambiguous. The CDR3 runs to 13 residues. V was cut by 2 bases and J by 3 bases, with 5 bases left in between. From germline, CDR1 is SNHLY and CDR2 FYNNEI. Here the CDR3 DNA reads TGTGCCAGCAGTGAATTGGGCTACAATGAGCAGTTCTTC. This codes for CASSELGYNEQFF. Together with reference TRBV2 and TRBJ2-1, the CDR3 gives the full variable domain: EPEVTQTPSHQVTQMGQEVILRCVPISNHLYFYWYRQILGQKVEFLVSFYNNEISEKSEIFDDQFSVERPDGSNFTLKIRSTKLEDSAMYFCASSELGYNEQFFGPGTRLTVL.

CDR3 in DNA: TGCGCCAGCAGCTTATGGGCAGCTACTGAAGCTTTCTTT. Translating it yields CASSLWAATEAFF. This chain connects TRBV5-1 to TRBJ1-1; D is uncertain. Trimming shortened V by 2 bases and J by 5 bases, and 10 bases separated the two germline ends. Germline loops: CDR1 SGHRS, CDR2 YFSETQ. The CDR3 covers 13 residues.

J is TRBJ1-1 and V is TRBV11-1; D perhaps matches TRBD1 (5 bases). The ends were cut back, 3 bases at V and 6 bases at J, with 14 bases in the middle. Germline-derived CDR1 and CDR2 are SGHAT and FQDESV (reference sequence). This CDR3 region has 14 residues. CDR3 sequence: CASSFPGLNPEAFF. The DNA for the CDR3 is TGTGCCAGCAGCTTCCCAGGGTTAAATCCTGAAGCTTTCTTT.

V usage is TRBV9 and J usage is TRBJ1-1, with 8 bases matching TRBD1. CDR1 is SGDLS and CDR2 is YYNGEE in the germline V gene. Trimming cost V 4 bases and J 4 bases; bases outside gene matches: 6. The CDR3 has 14 amino acids. The CDR3 DNA is TGTGCCAGCAGCATAATTACAGGGGGCACTGAAGCTTTCTTT. Translation: CASSIITGGTEAFF.

Only one count was recorded for this clone. This chain joins TRBV7-2 and TRBJ1-5, with a possible D match to TRBD1 (5 bases). V lost 1 base and J lost 4, with 14 bases in between. CDR1 SGHTA and CDR2 FQGNSA come from the germline V gene. The CDR3 is 16 amino acids. DNA of the CDR3: TGTGCCAGCAGCTTAGAAATGGGCAGGGCGAATCAGCCCCAGCATTTT. Encoded protein: CASSLEMGRANQPQHF.

The chain has TRBV3-1 (or the pseudogene TRBV3-2) and TRBJ1-2; 8 bases fit TRBD1. J lost 7 bases, V lost 4 bases, and 8 bases had no gene match. Germline V gene sequence: CDR1 LGHDT, CDR2 YNNKEL (reference sequence). The CDR3 extends over 14 amino acids. The CDR3 protein is CASSPGQGLSGYTF. The CDR3 DNA reads as TGTGCCAGCAGCCCCGGACAGGGTTTGAGTGGCTACACCTTC.

The genes are TRBV6-5 and TRBJ2-7, with 7 bases lining up with TRBD2. CDR1 is MNHEY, CDR2 SVGAGI, per germline. V trimming: 6 bases; J trimming: 0 bases; junction bases outside the gene matches: 8. The CDR3 totals 15 residues. CDR3 in amino acids: CASRAWGGSSYEQYV. DNA of the CDR3: TGTGCCAGCAGGGCCTGGGGGGGTAGCTCCTACGAGCAGTACGTC.

A note on this clone: Different DNA sequences within this sample yield the same CDR3. The V call is TRBV7-2, the J call TRBJ2-1; D possibly matches TRBD1 or TRBD2 (5 bases each). CDR1 SGHTA and CDR2 FQGNSA come from the germline V gene. V lost 2 bases and J lost 4, with 9 bases in between. CDR3 length equals 14 residues. CDR3 DNA: TGTGCCAGCAGCTTAACCGGGGCTTACAATGAGCAGTTCTTC. Encoded protein: CASSLTGAYNEQFF.

The chain uses TRBV6-5 and TRBJ2-2; D is uncertain. The CDR3 covers 15 residues. The ends were cut back, 6 bases at V and 1 base at J, with 12 bases in the middle. Germline CDR1 MNHEY, CDR2 SVGAGI. The CDR3 DNA reads TGTGCCAGCAGGCAGACTGCCATGAACACCGGGGAGCTGTTTTTT. Translation gives CASRQTAMNTGELFF.

The gene calls are TRBV6-8 and TRBJ1-5, with TRBD1 identical over 7 bases. Trimming at V came to 5 bases and at J to 0 bases, leaving 16 bases not matched to a gene. Germline CDR1 is MNHGY and CDR2 is SAAAGT. The CDR3 sequence is 19 residues long. Written as DNA, the CDR3 is TGTGCCAGCAGTGGAACAGGGGCTCTCCCCGATCATAGCAATCAGCCCCAGCATTTT. Encoded protein: CASSGTGALPDHSNQPQHF.

The CDR3 region has the DNA TGTGCCAGTAGTACCGGACGGACCAATCAGCCCCAGCATTTT. Translating gives CASSTGRTNQPQHF. This chain uses TRBV19 with TRBJ1-5; D is uncertain. In germline, CDR1 is LNHDA, CDR2 SQIVND (reference sequence). The CDR3 has 14 amino acids. Deletions cut 4 bases from V and 3 bases from J, with 10 bases between.

CDR3 sequence: CASSLVGTSGTDTQYF. The CDR3 DNA reads as TGTGCCAGCAGCTTAGTAGGGACTAGCGGCACAGATACGCAGTATTTT. The rearrangement uses TRBV7-2 and TRBJ2-3; TRBD2 aligns across 10 bases. This CDR3 comprises 16 residues. The V segment lost 1 base and the J segment 1 base; nucleotides outside the gene matches: 2. Germline V CDR1 and CDR2: SGHTA, FQGNSA.